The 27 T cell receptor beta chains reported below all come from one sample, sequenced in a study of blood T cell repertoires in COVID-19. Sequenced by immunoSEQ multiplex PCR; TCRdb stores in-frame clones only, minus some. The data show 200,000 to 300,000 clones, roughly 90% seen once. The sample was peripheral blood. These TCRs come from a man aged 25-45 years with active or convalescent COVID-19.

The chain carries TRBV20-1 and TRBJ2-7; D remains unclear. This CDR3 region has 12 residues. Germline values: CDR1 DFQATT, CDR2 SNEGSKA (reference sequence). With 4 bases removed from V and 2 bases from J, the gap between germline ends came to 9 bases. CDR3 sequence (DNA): TGCAGTGCTACTGAGTCTACCTACGAGCAGTACTTC. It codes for CSATESTYEQYF.

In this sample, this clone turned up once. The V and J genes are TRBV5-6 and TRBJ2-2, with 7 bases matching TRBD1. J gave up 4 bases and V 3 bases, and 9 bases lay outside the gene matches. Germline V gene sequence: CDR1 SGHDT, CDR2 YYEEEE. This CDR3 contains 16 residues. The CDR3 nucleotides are TGTGCCAGCAGCTCAACTGGGGACAGAGCCACCGGGGAGCTGTTTTTT. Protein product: CASSSTGDRATGELFF.

CDR3 residues: CASSGGQGASQPQHF. CDR3 DNA: TGTGCCAGCAGTGGCGGACAGGGGGCGAGTCAGCCCCAGCATTTT. The V and J genes are TRBV25-1 and TRBJ1-5, with TRBD1 matching 11 bases. The CDR3 has 15 amino acids. Germline V gene lookup returns CDR1 MGHDK and CDR2 SYGVNS. V trimming: 4 bases; J trimming: 6 bases; junction bases outside the gene matches: 5.

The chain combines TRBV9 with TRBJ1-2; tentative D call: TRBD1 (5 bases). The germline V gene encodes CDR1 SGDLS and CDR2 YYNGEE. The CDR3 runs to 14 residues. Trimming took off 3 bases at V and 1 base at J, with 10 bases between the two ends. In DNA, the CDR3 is TGTGCCAGCAGCGCTGTAGGGGTTAACTATGGCTACACCTTC. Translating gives CASSAVGVNYGYTF.

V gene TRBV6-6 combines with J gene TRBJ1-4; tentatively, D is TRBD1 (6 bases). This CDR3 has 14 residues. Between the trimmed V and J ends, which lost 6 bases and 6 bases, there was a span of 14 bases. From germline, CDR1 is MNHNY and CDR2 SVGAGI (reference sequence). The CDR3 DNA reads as TGTGCCAGCAGCCTCCGGGACATATATGAAAAACTGTTTTTT. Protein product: CASSLRDIYEKLFF.

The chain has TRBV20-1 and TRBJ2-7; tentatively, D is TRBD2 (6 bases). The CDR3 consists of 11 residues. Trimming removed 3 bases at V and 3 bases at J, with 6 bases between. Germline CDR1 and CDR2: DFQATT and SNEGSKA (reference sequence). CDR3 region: CSARRDYEQYF. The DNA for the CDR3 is TGCAGTGCTAGGCGGGACTACGAGCAGTACTTC.

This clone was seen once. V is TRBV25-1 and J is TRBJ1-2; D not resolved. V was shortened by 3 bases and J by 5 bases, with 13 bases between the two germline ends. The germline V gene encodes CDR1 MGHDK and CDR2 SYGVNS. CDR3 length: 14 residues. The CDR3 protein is CASSEFEGGYGYTF. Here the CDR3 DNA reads TGTGCCAGCAGTGAGTTCGAGGGCGGGTATGGCTACACCTTC.

CDR3 sequence reads: CASSLVADSGNTIYF. As DNA, the CDR3 is TGCGCCAGCAGCTTGGTGGCAGACTCTGGAAACACCATATATTTT. The chain recombines TRBV5-1 with TRBJ1-3; D unclear. The V gene lost 0 bases and the J gene lost 0 bases, with 7 bases spanning the gap. Germline V CDR1 and CDR2: SGHRS, YFSETQ. CDR3 size: 15 residues.

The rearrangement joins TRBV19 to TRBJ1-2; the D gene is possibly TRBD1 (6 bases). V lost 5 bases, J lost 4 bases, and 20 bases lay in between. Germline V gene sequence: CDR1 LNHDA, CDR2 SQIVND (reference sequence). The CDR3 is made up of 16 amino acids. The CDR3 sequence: CASSLGRGHGSYGYTF. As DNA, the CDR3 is TGTGCCAGTAGTCTGGGGAGGGGACACGGCTCCTATGGCTACACCTTC.

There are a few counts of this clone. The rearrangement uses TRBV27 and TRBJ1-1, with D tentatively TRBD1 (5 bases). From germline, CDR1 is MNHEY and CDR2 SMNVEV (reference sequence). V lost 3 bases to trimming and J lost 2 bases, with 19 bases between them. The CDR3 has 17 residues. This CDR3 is CASSLFPVFGQNTEAFF. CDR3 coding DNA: TGTGCCAGCAGTTTGTTTCCGGTTTTTGGACAAAACACTGAAGCTTTCTTT.

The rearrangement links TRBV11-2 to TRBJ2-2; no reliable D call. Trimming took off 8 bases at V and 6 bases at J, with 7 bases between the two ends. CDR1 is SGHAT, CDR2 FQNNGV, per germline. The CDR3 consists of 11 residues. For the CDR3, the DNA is TGTGCCAGCCTCGAGGCCGGGGAGCTGTTTTTT. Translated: CASLEAGELFF. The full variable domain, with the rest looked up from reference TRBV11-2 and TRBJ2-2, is EAGVAQSPRYKIIEKRQSVAFWCNPISGHATLYWYQQILGQGPKLLIQFQNNGVVDDSQLPKDRFSAERLKGVDSTLKIQPAKLEDSAVYLCASLEAGELFFGEGSRLTVL.

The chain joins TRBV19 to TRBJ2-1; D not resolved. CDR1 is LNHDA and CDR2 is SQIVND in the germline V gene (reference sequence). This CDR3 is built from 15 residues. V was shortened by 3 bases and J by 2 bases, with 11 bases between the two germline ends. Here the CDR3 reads CASSIGRSAYNEQFF. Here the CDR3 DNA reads TGTGCCAGTAGTATCGGCAGGTCCGCCTACAATGAGCAGTTCTTC.

This CDR3 reads CASSFTSVDTQYF. The CDR3 DNA is TGCGCCAGCAGCTTCACCAGCGTGGATACGCAGTATTTT. The chain joins TRBV5-1 to TRBJ2-3; no reliable D call. Germline V lookup: CDR1 SGHRS, CDR2 YFSETQ. Deletions cut 2 bases from V and 6 bases from J, with 10 bases between. The length of the CDR3 is 13 residues.

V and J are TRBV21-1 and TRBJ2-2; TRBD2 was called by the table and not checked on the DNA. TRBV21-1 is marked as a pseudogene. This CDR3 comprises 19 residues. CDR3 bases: TGTGCCAGCAGCAAAGATCGTCACGCAGTTAGCCTGAACACCGGGGAGCTGTTTTTT. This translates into CASSKDRHAVSLNTGELFF.

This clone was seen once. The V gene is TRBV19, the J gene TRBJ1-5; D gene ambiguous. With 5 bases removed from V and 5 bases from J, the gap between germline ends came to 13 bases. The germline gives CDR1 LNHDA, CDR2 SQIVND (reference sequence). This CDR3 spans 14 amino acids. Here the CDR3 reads CASSFQATDQPQHF. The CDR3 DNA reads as TGTGCCAGTAGTTTTCAGGCGACCGATCAGCCCCAGCATTTT.

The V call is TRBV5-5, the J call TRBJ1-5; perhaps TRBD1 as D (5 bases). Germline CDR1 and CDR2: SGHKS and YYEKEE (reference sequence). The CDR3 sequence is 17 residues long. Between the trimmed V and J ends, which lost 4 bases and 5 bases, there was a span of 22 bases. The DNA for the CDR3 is TGTGCCAGCAGCCAAGATAACAACGACAGCCCCCATCAGCCCCAGCATTTT. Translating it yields CASSQDNNDSPHQPQHF.

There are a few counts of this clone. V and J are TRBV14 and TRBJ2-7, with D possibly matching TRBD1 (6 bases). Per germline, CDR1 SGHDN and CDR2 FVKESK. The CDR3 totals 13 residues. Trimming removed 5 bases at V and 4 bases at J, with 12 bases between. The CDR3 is CASSAQGRYEQYF. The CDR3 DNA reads TGTGCCAGCAGCGCCCAGGGGAGATACGAGCAGTACTTC.

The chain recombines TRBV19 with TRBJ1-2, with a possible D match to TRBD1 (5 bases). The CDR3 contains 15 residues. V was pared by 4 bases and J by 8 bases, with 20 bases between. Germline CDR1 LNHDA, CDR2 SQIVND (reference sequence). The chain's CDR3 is CASSSGSSGLGGYTF. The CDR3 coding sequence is TGTGCCAGTAGTAGTGGTTCGTCAGGGTTGGGCGGCTACACCTTC.

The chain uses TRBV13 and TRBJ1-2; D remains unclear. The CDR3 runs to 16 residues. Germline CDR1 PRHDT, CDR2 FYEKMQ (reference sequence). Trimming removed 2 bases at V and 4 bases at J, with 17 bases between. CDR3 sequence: CASSLPAIGRAYGYTF. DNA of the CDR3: TGTGCCAGCAGCTTACCGGCCATTGGGCGGGCCTATGGCTACACCTTC.

This CDR3 reads CASSSSLGATEAFF. Here the CDR3 DNA reads TGTGCCAGCAGCTCGTCTCTGGGGGCCACTGAAGCTTTCTTT. The V and J genes are TRBV7-2 and TRBJ1-1, with D possibly being TRBD1 (6 bases). The V gene's germline CDR1 is SGHTA and CDR2 FQGNSA. V lost 4 bases to trimming and J lost 4 bases, with 13 bases between them. CDR3 size: 14 residues.

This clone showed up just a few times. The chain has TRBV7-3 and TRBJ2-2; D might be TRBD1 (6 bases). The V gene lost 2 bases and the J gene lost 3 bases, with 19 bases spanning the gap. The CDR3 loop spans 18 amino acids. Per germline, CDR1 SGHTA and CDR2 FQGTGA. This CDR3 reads CASSLRLGGGEHTGELFF. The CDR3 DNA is TGTGCCAGCAGCTTACGGTTAGGTGGGGGCGAACACACCGGGGAGCTGTTTTTT.

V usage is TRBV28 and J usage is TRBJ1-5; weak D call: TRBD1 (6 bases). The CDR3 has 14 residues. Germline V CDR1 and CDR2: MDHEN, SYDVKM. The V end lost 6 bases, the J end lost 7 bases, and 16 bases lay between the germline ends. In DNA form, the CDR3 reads TGTGCCAGCAGAGAAACAGGGTCGCGACAGCCCCAGCATTTT. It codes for CASRETGSRQPQHF.

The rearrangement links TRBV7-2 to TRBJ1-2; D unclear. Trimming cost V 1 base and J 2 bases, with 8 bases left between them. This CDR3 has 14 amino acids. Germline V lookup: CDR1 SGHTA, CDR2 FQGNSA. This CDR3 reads CASSLGGTNYGYTF. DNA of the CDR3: TGTGCCAGCAGCTTAGGAGGCACGAACTATGGCTACACCTTC.

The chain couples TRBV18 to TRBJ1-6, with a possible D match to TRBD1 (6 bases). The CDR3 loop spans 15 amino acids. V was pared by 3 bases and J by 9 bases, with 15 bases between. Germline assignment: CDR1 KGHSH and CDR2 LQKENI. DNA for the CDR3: TGTGCCAGCTCACCGGGGGGGGGCGAGAGTTCACCCCTCCACTTT. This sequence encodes CASSPGGGESSPLHF. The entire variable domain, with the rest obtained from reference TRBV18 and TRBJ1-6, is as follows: NAGVMQNPRHLVRRRGQEARLRCSPMKGHSHVYWYRQLPEEGLKFMVYLQKENIIDESGMPKERFSAEFPKEGPSILRIQQVVRGDSAAYFCASSPGGGESSPLHFGNGTRLTVT.

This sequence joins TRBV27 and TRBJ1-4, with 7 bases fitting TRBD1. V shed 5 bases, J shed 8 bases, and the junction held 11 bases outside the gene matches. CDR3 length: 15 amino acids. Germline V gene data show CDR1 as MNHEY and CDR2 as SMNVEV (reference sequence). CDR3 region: CASSPGQVPREKLFF. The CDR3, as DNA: TGTGCCAGCAGTCCAGGACAGGTCCCGAGGGAAAAACTGTTTTTT.

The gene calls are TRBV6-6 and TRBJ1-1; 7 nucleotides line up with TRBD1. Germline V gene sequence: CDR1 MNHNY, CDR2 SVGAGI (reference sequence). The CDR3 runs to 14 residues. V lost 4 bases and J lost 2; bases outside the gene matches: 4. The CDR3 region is CASSLDRVNTEAFF. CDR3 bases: TGTGCCAGCAGTTTAGACAGGGTCAACACTGAAGCTTTCTTT.

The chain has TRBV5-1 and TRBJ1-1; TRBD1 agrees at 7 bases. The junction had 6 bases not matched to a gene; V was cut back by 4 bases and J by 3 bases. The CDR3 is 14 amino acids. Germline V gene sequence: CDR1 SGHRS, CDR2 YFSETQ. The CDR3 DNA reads TGCGCCAGCAGCATGGGACAGCTATACACTGAAGCTTTCTTT. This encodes CASSMGQLYTEAFF.